This T cell receptor beta chain was retrieved from a study of PD-1 blockade in classical Hodgkin lymphoma. Study context: The nivolumab dose that patients received was 3 mg/kg, given intravenously every 2 weeks. Study results and caveats: CD4+ TCR diversity climbed significantly by C4D1, unlike CD8+ TCR diversity.

Remarks on this clone: Its specificity is unknown.

Per the germline V gene, CDR1 is GTSNPN and CDR2 is SVGIG (reference sequence). V gave up 2 bases and J gave up 4 bases, with 14 bases separating them. This CDR3 has 15 amino acids. With no exception, relapse followed autologous stem cell transplantation in all patients, and brentuximab vedotin exposure varied. Each best response was a complete response, a partial response or progressive disease. Assay: immunoSEQ multiplex PCR; the TCRdb copy retains only in-frame clones and omits some. This repertoire shows around 150,000 clones, approximately 72% found once; its top ten account for 7.5% to 9.5%. The J gene is TRBJ1-4, the V gene TRBV30; D gene uncertain. The specimen comprised peripheral blood mononuclear cells (PBMCs), sampled before the second cycle of nivolumab. The receptor was isolated from a human donor with classical Hodgkin lymphoma. The CDR3 loop is CAWSRGISDNEKLFF. The CDR3 DNA reads TGTGCCTGGAGTAGAGGGATTTCCGATAATGAAAAACTGTTTTTT.